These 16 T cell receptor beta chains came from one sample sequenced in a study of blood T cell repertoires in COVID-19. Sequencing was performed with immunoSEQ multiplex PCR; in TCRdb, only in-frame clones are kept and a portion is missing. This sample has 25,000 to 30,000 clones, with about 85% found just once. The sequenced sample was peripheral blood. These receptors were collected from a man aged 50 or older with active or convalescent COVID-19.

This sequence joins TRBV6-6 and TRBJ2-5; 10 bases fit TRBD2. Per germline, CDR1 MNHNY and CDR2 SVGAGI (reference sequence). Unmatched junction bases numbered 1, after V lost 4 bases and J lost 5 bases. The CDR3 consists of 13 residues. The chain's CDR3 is CASSLGLAETQYF. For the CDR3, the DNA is TGTGCCAGCAGTTTGGGACTAGCGGAGACCCAGTACTTC.

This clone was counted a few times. CDR3 sequence: CASRPGLADYNEQFF. DNA of the CDR3: TGTGCCAGTAGACCGGGACTAGCAGACTACAATGAGCAGTTCTTC. V is TRBV19 and J is TRBJ2-1, with 9 bases identical to TRBD2. V shed 6 bases, J shed 3 bases, and the junction held 6 bases outside the gene matches. CDR1 is LNHDA, CDR2 SQIVND, per germline (reference sequence). This CDR3 has 15 amino acids.

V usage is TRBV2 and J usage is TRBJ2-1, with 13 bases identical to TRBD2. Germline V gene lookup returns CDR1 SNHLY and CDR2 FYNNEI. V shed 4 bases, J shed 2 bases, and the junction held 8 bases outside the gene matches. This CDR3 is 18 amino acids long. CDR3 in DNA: TGTGCCAGCAGTGGGGGGGAGGGACTAGCGGGAACCTACAATGAGCAGTTCTTC. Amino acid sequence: CASSGGEGLAGTYNEQFF.

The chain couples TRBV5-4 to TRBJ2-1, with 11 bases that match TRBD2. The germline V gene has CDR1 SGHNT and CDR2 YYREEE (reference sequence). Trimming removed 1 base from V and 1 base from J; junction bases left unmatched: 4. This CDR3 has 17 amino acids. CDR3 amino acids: CASSLTSGRSSYNEQFF. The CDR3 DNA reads TGTGCCAGCAGCTTGACTAGCGGGAGATCATCCTACAATGAGCAGTTCTTC.

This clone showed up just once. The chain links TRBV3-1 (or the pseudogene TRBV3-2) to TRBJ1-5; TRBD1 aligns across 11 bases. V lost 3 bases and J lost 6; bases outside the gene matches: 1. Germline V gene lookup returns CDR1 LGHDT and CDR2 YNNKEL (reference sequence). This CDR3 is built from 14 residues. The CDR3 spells CASSQGTGGQPQHF. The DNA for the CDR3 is TGTGCCAGCAGCCAGGGGACAGGGGGTCAGCCCCAGCATTTT.

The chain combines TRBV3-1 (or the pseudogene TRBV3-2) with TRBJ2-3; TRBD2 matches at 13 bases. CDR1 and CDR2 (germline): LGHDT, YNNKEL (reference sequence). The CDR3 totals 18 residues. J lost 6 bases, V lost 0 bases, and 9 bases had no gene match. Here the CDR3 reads CASSQETGLAGETDTQYF. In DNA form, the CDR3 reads TGTGCCAGCAGCCAAGAAACCGGACTAGCGGGAGAAACGGATACGCAGTATTTT.

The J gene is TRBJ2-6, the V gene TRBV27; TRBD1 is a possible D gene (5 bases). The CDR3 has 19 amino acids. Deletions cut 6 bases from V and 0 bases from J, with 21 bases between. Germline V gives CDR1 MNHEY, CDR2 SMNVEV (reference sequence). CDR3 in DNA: TGTGCCAGCAGATCTAATCAAGTCAGGGAAAGCTCTGGGGCCAACGTCCTGACTTTC. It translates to CASRSNQVRESSGANVLTF.

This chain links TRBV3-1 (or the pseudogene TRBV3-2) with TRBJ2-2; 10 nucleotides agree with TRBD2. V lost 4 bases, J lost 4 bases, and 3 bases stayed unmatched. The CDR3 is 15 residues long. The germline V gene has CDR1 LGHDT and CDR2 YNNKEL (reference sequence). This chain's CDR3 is CASSPSGRGTGELFF. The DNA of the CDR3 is TGTGCCAGCAGCCCTAGCGGGAGAGGCACCGGGGAGCTGTTTTTT.

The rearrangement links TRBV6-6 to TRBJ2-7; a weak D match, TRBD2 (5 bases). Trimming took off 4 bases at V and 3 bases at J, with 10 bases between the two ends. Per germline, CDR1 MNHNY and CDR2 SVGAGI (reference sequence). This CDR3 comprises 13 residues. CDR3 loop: CASSLEGLYEQYF. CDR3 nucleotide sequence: TGTGCCAGCAGTTTAGAGGGCCTCTACGAGCAGTACTTC.

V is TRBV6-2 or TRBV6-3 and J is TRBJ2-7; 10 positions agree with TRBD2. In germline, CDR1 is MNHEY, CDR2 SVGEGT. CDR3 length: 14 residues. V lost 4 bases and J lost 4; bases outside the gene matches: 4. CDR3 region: CASSWTSGTYEQYF. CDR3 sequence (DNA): TGTGCCAGCAGTTGGACTAGCGGAACGTACGAGCAGTACTTC.

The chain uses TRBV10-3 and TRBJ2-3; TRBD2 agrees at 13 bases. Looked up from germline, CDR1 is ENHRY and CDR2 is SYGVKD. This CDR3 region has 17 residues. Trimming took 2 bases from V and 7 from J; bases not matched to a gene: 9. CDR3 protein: CAISESGTSGVDYTQYF. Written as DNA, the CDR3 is TGTGCCATCAGTGAGAGCGGGACTAGCGGGGTAGACTATACGCAGTATTTT.

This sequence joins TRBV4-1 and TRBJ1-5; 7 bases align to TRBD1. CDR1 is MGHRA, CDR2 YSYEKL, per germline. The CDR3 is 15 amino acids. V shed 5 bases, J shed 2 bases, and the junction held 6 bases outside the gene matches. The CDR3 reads CASSSGTDGNQPQHF. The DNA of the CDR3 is TGCGCCAGCAGCTCCGGGACAGATGGCAATCAGCCCCAGCATTTT.

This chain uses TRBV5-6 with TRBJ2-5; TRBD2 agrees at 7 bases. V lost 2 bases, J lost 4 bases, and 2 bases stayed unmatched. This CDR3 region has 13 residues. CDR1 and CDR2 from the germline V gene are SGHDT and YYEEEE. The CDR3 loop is CASSFQRGETQYF. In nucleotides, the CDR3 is TGTGCCAGCAGCTTCCAGCGGGGAGAGACCCAGTACTTC.

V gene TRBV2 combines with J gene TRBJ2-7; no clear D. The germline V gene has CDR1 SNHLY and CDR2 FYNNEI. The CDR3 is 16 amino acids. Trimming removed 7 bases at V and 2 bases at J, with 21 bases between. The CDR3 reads CASTPKRRRATYEQYF. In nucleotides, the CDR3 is TGTGCCAGCACCCCAAAACGGAGAAGAGCTACCTACGAGCAGTACTTC.

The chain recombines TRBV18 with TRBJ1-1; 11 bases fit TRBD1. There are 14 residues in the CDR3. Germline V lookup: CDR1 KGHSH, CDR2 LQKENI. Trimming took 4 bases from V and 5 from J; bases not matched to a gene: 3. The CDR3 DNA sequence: TGTGCCAGCTCACTGGGGACAGGGGGGACTGAAGCTTTCTTT. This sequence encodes CASSLGTGGTEAFF.

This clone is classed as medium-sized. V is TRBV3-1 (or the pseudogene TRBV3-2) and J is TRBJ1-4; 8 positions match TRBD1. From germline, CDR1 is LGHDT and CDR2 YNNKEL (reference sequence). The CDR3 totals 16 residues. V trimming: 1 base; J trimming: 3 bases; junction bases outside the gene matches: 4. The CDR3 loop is CASSQAPQGANEKLFF. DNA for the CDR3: TGTGCCAGCAGCCAAGCCCCACAGGGGGCTAATGAAAAACTGTTTTTT.